The 27 T cell receptor beta chains listed next were all sequenced from one sample in a study of T cell changes during pregnancy in multiple sclerosis. Sequencing was performed with immunoSEQ multiplex PCR; in TCRdb, only in-frame clones are kept and a portion is missing. Found here are 75,000 to 95,000 clones, 91% of them singletons; the top ten hold 1.5% to 2%. Sequenced material: peripheral blood, taken in the first trimester of pregnancy. These receptor sequences come from a female donor in good health, enrolled as a control in a pregnancy study.

This rearrangement joins TRBV11-2 to TRBJ2-4, with a possible D match to TRBD2 (6 bases). V gave up 5 bases and J gave up 6 bases, with 17 bases separating them. The germline V gene encodes CDR1 SGHAT and CDR2 FQNNGV. The CDR3 is 15 residues long. The DNA for the CDR3 is TGTGCCAGCAGCCCTCGTTGGGGGGATGTAAACATTCAGTACTTC. This codes for CASSPRWGDVNIQYF.

Only a few counts were recorded for this clone. The V call is TRBV11-2, the J call TRBJ1-1, with a tentative D call TRBD1 (6 bases). Trimming shortened V by 5 bases and J by 4 bases, and 14 bases separated the two germline ends. CDR3 size: 14 residues. Germline CDR1 and CDR2: SGHAT and FQNNGV. CDR3 coding DNA: TGTGCCAGCAGCGCCTTTGGGGGCGCCACTGAAGCTTTCTTT. This codes for CASSAFGGATEAFF.

This chain links TRBV7-9 with TRBJ2-1, with D perhaps matching TRBD1 (5 bases). V shed 5 bases and J shed 6 bases, with 14 bases lying between them. The CDR3 covers 14 residues. The V gene's germline CDR1 is SEHNR and CDR2 FQNEAQ (reference sequence). The CDR3 DNA is TGTGCCAGCAGCCTCAGCCGACAGCTCAATGAGCAGTTCTTC. It specifies CASSLSRQLNEQFF.

The rearrangement joins TRBV4-1 to TRBJ2-3; TRBD2 aligns across 7 bases. CDR1 and CDR2 (germline): MGHRA, YSYEKL. V was pared by 4 bases and J by 4 bases, with 5 bases of the junction left unmatched. The CDR3 length is 14 residues. The CDR3 is CASSPSGEADTQYF. In nucleotides, the CDR3 is TGCGCCAGCAGCCCGAGCGGGGAGGCAGATACGCAGTATTTT.

The rearrangement joins TRBV29-1 to TRBJ2-1; 13 nucleotides agree with TRBD2. The germline V gene encodes CDR1 SQVTM and CDR2 ANQGSEA. The CDR3 contains 15 residues. With 4 bases clipped from V and 12 bases from J, the junction kept 12 bases outside the gene matches. In DNA, the CDR3 is TGCAGCGTTGCTTTGTCGGGGACTAGCGGGGTAGTGCAGTTCTTC. Residues: CSVALSGTSGVVQFF.

This clone came up many times. The chain employs TRBV19 and TRBJ2-4; 7 nucleotides align to TRBD1. Germline lookup yields CDR1 LNHDA and CDR2 SQIVND (reference sequence). CDR3 size: 15 residues. V gave up 3 bases and J gave up 2 bases; unmatched junction bases: 4. DNA of the CDR3: TGTGCCAGTAGTATTCCGGACAGGACCAAAAACATTCAGTACTTC. Its protein product is CASSIPDRTKNIQYF. The variable domain in full, with the rest retrieved from reference TRBV19 and TRBJ2-4, is DGGITQSPKYLFRKEGQNVTLSCEQNLNHDAMYWYRQDPGQGLRLIYYSQIVNDFQKGDIAEGYSVSREKKESFPLTVTSAQKNPTAFYLCASSIPDRTKNIQYFGAGTRLSVL.

CDR3 DNA: TGCGCCAGCAGCCAAGAACTCGCGGGGGGCTACAATGAGCAGTTCTTC. It yields the protein CASSQELAGGYNEQFF. The V call is TRBV4-1, the J call TRBJ2-1; 8 nucleotides line up with TRBD2. The junction had 4 bases not matched to a gene; V was cut back by 0 bases and J by 3 bases. The CDR3 contains 16 residues. Looked up from germline, CDR1 is MGHRA and CDR2 is YSYEKL.

The chain employs TRBV6-6 and TRBJ1-1; D uncertain. CDR1 is MNHNY and CDR2 is SVGAGI in the germline V gene (reference sequence). This CDR3 comprises 13 residues. The V end was cut by 6 bases, the J end by 8 bases, with 16 bases between. CDR3 nucleotides: TGTGCCAGCAGCCACGGAGGAGGCCGAGAAGCTTTCTTT. Translated: CASSHGGGREAFF.

The genes are TRBV4-3 and TRBJ1-2, with a possible D match to TRBD1 (5 bases). The CDR3 length is 14 residues. The V gene's germline CDR1 is LGHNA and CDR2 YSLEER. The V and J ends lost 0 bases and 3 bases respectively, with 8 bases between them. This CDR3 is CASSQEGGDYGYTF. As DNA, the CDR3 is TGCGCCAGCAGCCAAGAGGGAGGGGACTATGGCTACACCTTC.

The chain couples TRBV18 to TRBJ1-2; D remains unclear. With 1 base removed from V and 3 bases from J, the gap between germline ends came to 6 bases. This CDR3 has 13 amino acids. Germline CDR1 reads KGHSH; CDR2 reads LQKENI. In nucleotides, the CDR3 is TGTGCCAGCTCACCACGAACAGACTATGGCTACACCTTC. It is translated as CASSPRTDYGYTF.

J is TRBJ2-7 and V is TRBV28; a possible D gene is TRBD2 (5 bases). Trimming shortened V by 3 bases and J by 3 bases, and 15 bases separated the two germline ends. The germline gives CDR1 MDHEN, CDR2 SYDVKM. This CDR3 is built from 15 residues. DNA for the CDR3: TGTGCCAGCAGTTTCCCGAGACTAATAGACTACGAGCAGTACTTC. Amino acid sequence: CASSFPRLIDYEQYF.

The chain couples TRBV4-1 to TRBJ2-7; 8 nucleotides agree with TRBD2. This CDR3 region has 16 residues. Looked up from germline, CDR1 is MGHRA and CDR2 is YSYEKL. Trimming at V came to 1 base and at J to 4 bases, leaving 9 bases not matched to a gene. CDR3 DNA: TGCGCCAGCAGCCAAGGTAGCCGGGGGGGCGTTTACGAGCAGTACTTC. Its translation: CASSQGSRGGVYEQYF.

The chain combines TRBV28 with TRBJ2-3, with 7 bases that match TRBD1. CDR1 and CDR2 (germline): MDHEN, SYDVKM. The J segment lost 0 bases and the V segment lost 6 bases, leaving 3 bases of the junction unmatched. The CDR3 has 14 amino acids. The CDR3 DNA reads as TGTGCCAGCAGGACAGGGATAAGCACAGATACGCAGTATTTT. Amino acids: CASRTGISTDTQYF.

The chain has TRBV5-1 and TRBJ1-1; 10 nucleotides line up with TRBD1. J gave up 5 bases and V 0 bases, and 7 bases lay outside the gene matches. This CDR3 comprises 16 residues. Germline values: CDR1 SGHRS, CDR2 YFSETQ. CDR3 coding DNA: TGCGCCAGCAGCTTGGGGACAGGGGGAGTTGGGACTGAAGCTTTCTTT. It translates to CASSLGTGGVGTEAFF.

This chain uses TRBV4-3 with TRBJ2-3; tentative D call: TRBD1 (6 bases). Germline V gene data show CDR1 as LGHNA and CDR2 as YSLEER. The CDR3 is 15 residues long. The V gene lost 0 bases and the J gene lost 4 bases, with 11 bases spanning the gap. The CDR3 DNA is TGCGCCAGCAGCCAAGACCAATGGGGGCCAGATACGCAGTATTTT. Protein: CASSQDQWGPDTQYF.

This chain links TRBV2 with TRBJ2-3, with 11 bases lining up with TRBD2. The CDR3 covers 16 residues. V lost 6 bases, J lost 3 bases, and 8 bases stayed unmatched. From germline, CDR1 is SNHLY and CDR2 FYNNEI. This chain's CDR3 is CASRSQASGGTDTQYF. DNA for the CDR3: TGTGCCAGCAGGAGCCAGGCTAGCGGGGGGACAGATACGCAGTATTTT.

The chain uses TRBV25-1 and TRBJ1-2, with 7 bases lining up with TRBD1. CDR1 is MGHDK, CDR2 SYGVNS, per germline. J lost 4 bases, V lost 3 bases, and 14 bases had no gene match. The CDR3 sequence is 17 residues long. CDR3 sequence reads: CASSDPYRQGGGYGYTF. The CDR3 nucleotides are TGTGCCAGCAGTGACCCTTACCGACAGGGTGGGGGCTATGGCTACACCTTC.

The chain employs TRBV7-2 and TRBJ2-5; D may be TRBD2 (5 bases). The germline gives CDR1 SGHTA, CDR2 FQGNSA. V dropped 5 bases and J dropped 5 bases, with 15 bases sitting between them. This CDR3 spans 14 amino acids. The CDR3 is CASSRTRARETQYF. In DNA, the CDR3 is TGTGCCAGCAGCCGGACGAGGGCAAGGGAGACCCAGTACTTC.

The chain combines TRBV11-3 with TRBJ2-2; possible D gene TRBD1, 6 bases. The germline V gene has CDR1 SGHNT and CDR2 YENEEA. Trimming pared 4 bases from V and 4 bases from J, leaving 19 bases between. CDR3 length equals 17 residues. The CDR3 here is CASSSIRSTGSTGELFF. CDR3 in DNA: TGTGCCAGCAGCTCTATCCGATCCACAGGGAGCACCGGGGAGCTGTTTTTT.

A single count supports this clone. The rearrangement uses TRBV7-2 and TRBJ2-7; the D gene is possibly TRBD1 (6 bases). In germline, CDR1 is SGHTA, CDR2 FQGNSA. Trimming removed 5 bases from V and 3 bases from J, with 11 bases in between. The CDR3 consists of 13 residues. The CDR3 DNA sequence: TGTGCCAGCAGCCTTGGACAGAACTACGAGCAGTACTTC. This encodes CASSLGQNYEQYF.

This chain joins TRBV7-3 and TRBJ1-1, with D possibly TRBD1 on 5 matching bases. The CDR3 extends over 13 amino acids. Per germline, CDR1 SGHTA and CDR2 FQGTGA. The V and J ends lost 5 bases and 2 bases respectively, with 9 bases between them. The chain's CDR3 is CASSAQGNTEAFF. CDR3 nucleotide sequence: TGTGCCAGCAGCGCCCAGGGAAACACTGAAGCTTTCTTT.

This rearrangement joins TRBV28 to TRBJ2-5; the D is unclear. CDR3 length: 13 residues. Trimming left V 6 bases short and J 5 bases short, with 13 bases between. CDR1 is MDHEN and CDR2 is SYDVKM in the germline V gene. Written as DNA, the CDR3 is TGTGCCAGCAGCCCCCGGCGGATGGAGACCCAGTACTTC. It codes for CASSPRRMETQYF.

The rearrangement links TRBV15 to TRBJ1-1; D unresolved. Between the trimmed V and J ends, which lost 1 base and 1 base, there was a span of 13 bases. CDR1 is LNHNV, CDR2 YYDKDF, per germline (reference sequence). CDR3 length: 16 residues. The CDR3 protein is CATSRGGGAKNTEAFF. The CDR3 nucleotides are TGTGCCACCAGCAGAGGAGGTGGTGCAAAGAACACTGAAGCTTTCTTT. Variable domain in full (rest from reference TRBV15 and TRBJ1-1): DAMVIQNPRYQVTQFGKPVTLSCSQTLNHNVMYWYQQKSSQAPKLLFHYYDKDFNNEADTPDNFQSRRPNTSFCFLDIRSPGLGDTAMYLCATSRGGGAKNTEAFFGQGTRLTVV.

This clone has only one observation. The chain recombines TRBV29-1 with TRBJ2-1; D is undetermined. Germline CDR1 is SQVTM and CDR2 is ANQGSEA. V was trimmed by 7 bases and J by 6 bases, leaving 13 bases between them. This CDR3 contains 12 residues. CDR3: CSGLGYTNEQFF. The CDR3 nucleotides read TGCAGCGGCCTAGGATACACCAATGAGCAGTTCTTC.

The rearrangement uses TRBV19 and TRBJ1-2; D is unclear. This CDR3 region has 13 residues. Germline V gene sequence: CDR1 LNHDA, CDR2 SQIVND (reference sequence). Trimming stripped 10 bases from V and 4 bases from J, with 16 bases between. DNA for the CDR3: TGTGCCACCGGGAGCCCCCCTGTCTATGGCTACACCTTC. Encoded protein: CATGSPPVYGYTF.

The J gene is TRBJ2-7, the V gene TRBV29-1; D remains ambiguous. Trimming shortened V by 8 bases and J by 2 bases, and 19 bases separated the two germline ends. This CDR3 has 14 residues. CDR1 and CDR2 (germline): SQVTM, ANQGSEA. CDR3 DNA: TGCAGCAACCGCGTCGTTTATGTAACCTACGAGCAGTACTTC. Translation gives CSNRVVYVTYEQYF.

The chain links TRBV9 to TRBJ2-2; 7 bases match TRBD1. The CDR3 is 15 amino acids. The trim removed 3 bases at V and 1 base at J, leaving 3 bases unmatched. CDR1 SGDLS and CDR2 YYNGEE come from the germline V gene. DNA of the CDR3: TGTGCCAGCAGCGCGGGACAGATGAACACCGGGGAGCTGTTTTTT. It codes for CASSAGQMNTGELFF.